Listed below are T cell receptor beta chains from one sample, sequenced in a study of early T cells in non-severe SARS-CoV-2 infection. TCRdb redid the calling of the 5' RACE reads with MiXCR, one entry per CDR3 protein. In the table there are about 71,000 distinct CDR3 sequences, roughly 15% of which are singletons. The sequencing sample was made of whole blood. The receptors originated from an adult who was a healthcare worker with PCR-confirmed SARS-CoV-2 infection or an uninfected control (not recorded which). Both conserved end residues are part of each CDR3. A D gene is named only where the DNA matches it firmly. Not every row has a clone size; where given, it reads once, few, many or a size class.

-,TRBV5-4,TRBJ2-5,13,many,CASSLPGQETQYF,TGTGCCAGCAGCTTGCCAGGGCAAGAGACCCAGTACTTC
TRBD1,TRBV15,TRBJ2-3,18,-,CATSRERTGGDGADTQYF,TGTGCCACCAGCAGAGAAAGGACAGGAGGCGACGGGGCAGATACGCAGTATTTT
TRBD2,TRBV7-2,TRBJ2-5,15,many,CASSLASGDQETQYF,TGTGCCAGCAGCTTAGCCAGCGGGGACCAAGAGACCCAGTACTTC
-,TRBV3-1,TRBJ1-3,16,-,CASSQDPGGFGNTIYF,TGTGCCAGCAGCCAAGATCCGGGGGGCTTTGGAAACACCATATATTTT
-,TRBV2,TRBJ2-7,13,many,CASSEGGADEQYF,TGTGCCAGCAGTGAGGGGGGTGCGGACGAGCAGTACTTC
TRBD2,TRBV13,TRBJ2-7,14,medium-sized,CASSWRGGNREQYF,TGTGCCAGCAGTTGGCGGGGGGGCAACCGTGAGCAGTACTTC
TRBD2,TRBV19,TRBJ2-3,19,few,CASSALPGLAGGRTDTQYF,TGTGCCAGTAGTGCTCTCCCGGGACTAGCGGGGGGTCGTACAGATACGCAGTATTTT
-,TRBV21-1,TRBJ1-5,18,-,CASSKMKPWGSSNQPQHF,TGTGCCAGCAGCAAGATGAAGCCATGGGGCTCGAGCAATCAGCCCCAGCATTTT
-,TRBV29-1,TRBJ2-2,13,many,CSVDTGYTGELFF,TGCAGCGTTGACACAGGGTACACCGGGGAGCTGTTTTTT
-,TRBV18,TRBJ1-5,15,-,CASSPAWGSNQPQHF,TGTGCCAGCTCACCAGCATGGGGCAGCAATCAGCCCCAGCATTTT
TRBD1,TRBV11-2,TRBJ1-1,13,few,CASSPGQVGRAFF,TGTGCCAGCAGCCCAGGACAGGTTGGCCGAGCTTTCTTT
-,TRBV29-1,TRBJ2-7,10,-,CSVGNGEQYF,TGCAGCGTTGGAAACGGCGAGCAGTACTTC
TRBD2,TRBV6-6,TRBJ2-4,13,-,CASIPSGESIQYF,TGTGCCAGCATCCCCAGCGGGGAGAGCATTCAGTACTTC
-,TRBV20-1,TRBJ2-7,15,-,CSATGGGPLYYEQYF,TGCAGTGCCACAGGGGGGGGGCCCCTCTACTACGAGCAGTACTTC
-,TRBV29-1,TRBJ2-7,13,-,CSVMGQGRYEQYF,TGCAGCGTCATGGGGCAGGGGAGATACGAGCAGTACTTC
-,TRBV29-1,TRBJ1-2,15,few,CSVEVPPEGVRGYTF,TGCAGCGTTGAAGTCCCACCGGAAGGGGTCCGGGGCTACACCTTC
TRBD1,TRBV6-6,TRBJ2-7,14,-,CASSQGQGTYEQYF,TGTGCCAGCAGCCAGGGACAGGGGACCTACGAGCAGTACTTC
-,TRBV7-9,TRBJ1-1,13,-,CASSSPGGTEAFF,TGTGCCAGCAGCTCTCCGGGTGGCACTGAAGCTTTCTTT
-,TRBV29-1,TRBJ2-7,15,-,CSVAKPGTITYEQYF,TGCAGCGTTGCCAAGCCCGGGACAATTACCTACGAGCAGTACTTC
-,TRBV12-5,TRBJ2-1,12,-,CASERVLNEQFF,TGTGCTAGTGAACGGGTCCTTAATGAGCAGTTCTTC
-,TRBV7-2,TRBJ1-6,15,-,CASSIKGREYSPLHF,TGTGCCAGCAGTATTAAAGGTCGGGAGTACTCACCCCTCCACTTT
-,TRBV4-3,TRBJ1-1,20,-,CASSHDNGAGGLLGGTEAFF,TGCGCCAGCAGCCACGATAACGGGGCCGGCGGCCTCTTAGGGGGGACTGAAGCTTTCTTT
-,TRBV5-4,TRBJ2-5,14,many,CASSLAGAPRTQYF,TGTGCCAGCAGCTTGGCCGGGGCGCCAAGGACCCAGTACTTC
-,TRBV7-6,TRBJ2-7,13,-,CASSLGRSGALYF,TGTGCCAGCAGCTTAGGACGATCGGGGGCGTTATACTTC